The clone carrying this TCR beta chain has at least ten counts. Germline V gives CDR1 SGHNT, CDR2 YYREEE (reference sequence). The CDR3 is made up of 16 amino acids. V lost 0 bases, J lost 5 bases, and 5 bases stayed unmatched. The sample comes from a study of blood T cell repertoires in COVID-19. Looking at the study overall: Collection of acute and convalescent COVID-19 samples took place in the United States, Italy and Spain.

As processed by the authors: Amplification of reference gene primers provided the estimated nucleated cell counts. Assay used: immunoSEQ multiplex PCR; TCRdb lists only in-frame clones, some missing. V and J calls plus clone size are reproduced from that table; the DNA served to infer D and trimming. Of roughly 250,000 clones detected, around 87% appear once; the ten largest clones hold about 1.5%. What the recovered Cohort 3 donors had was two negative PCRs, clearance, or symptom resolution. The sample consisted of PBMCs or T cells enriched from blood (not recorded which). This TCR came from a woman between 45 and 60 years old who had recovered from COVID-19. This chain connects TRBV5-4 to TRBJ2-1; 10 bases agree with TRBD2. Here the CDR3 DNA reads TGTGCCAGCAGCTTGGGCGGACTAGCGGAGAACAATGAGCAGTTCTTC. Amino acids: CASSLGGLAENNEQFF.